There are many counts of the clone carrying this T cell receptor (beta chain). Antigen unknown. Germline and genes here are mouse. The CDR3 end is not reached by the read, which stops 4 residues before it; the germline J gene fills it in. The CDR3 runs 13 residues. V shed 0 bases and J shed 3 bases, with 4 bases lying between them. Germline CDR1 and CDR2: NNHNN and SYGAGS (reference sequence). The authors sorted pooled cutaneous lymph node cells using CD4, CD8alpha, NKG2D, NKG2ACE and other markers. This specimen comes from a study of CD8+ T cells in alopecia areata. Isolated RNA was reverse transcribed into cDNA used as the sequencing template. Assay used: immunoSEQ multiplex PCR; TCRdb lists only in-frame clones, some missing. The profile covers fewer than 7,500 clones, none occurring a single time. Points from the study as a whole: Unlike in mice, where it was clearer, TCR sharing across patients was less clear, possibly HLA-related. Clonality in lesional scalp, especially alopecia totalis/universalis, exceeded that of normal scalp.

The chain has TRBV13-2 and TRBJ2-1, with D hard to call. Specimen: CD8+ T cells sorted from a lymph node. The source is a C3H/HeJ mouse with alopecia areata. For this strain, the MHC haplotype corresponds to H2-k. The CDR3: CASGDGGYAEQFF. The sequenced CDR3 bases are TGTGCCAGCGGTGATGGGGGCTATGCT.